Given below is one TCR beta chain in context. This sample is part of a study of blood T cell repertoires in COVID-19. Study at large: COVID-19 samples from acute and convalescent phases originated in the United States, Italy and Spain.

Per the authors' pipeline: Using reference gene primer amplification, nucleated cell counts were estimated. This table comes from immunoSEQ multiplex PCR, and its TCRdb copy is limited to in-frame clones, with some not included. That table gives V, J and clone size, and the DNA gave D and trimming. The table records 240,000 or so clones, about 90% of them present only once. The CDR3 extends over 14 amino acids. The V gene end was trimmed by 1 base and the J gene end by 2 bases; junction bases not matched to a gene: 1. In germline, CDR1 is SGHRS, CDR2 YFSETQ. The chain employs TRBV5-1 and TRBJ2-5; 8 bases fit TRBD2. This TCR was sampled from a man aged 60 to 69 who had recovered from COVID-19. The sample taken for sequencing was peripheral blood. The CDR3 loop is CASSLPSGQETQYF. The CDR3 nucleotides read TGCGCCAGCAGCTTGCCTAGCGGGCAAGAGACCCAGTACTTC.